The entry below gives a single TCR beta chain sequence along with its context. Using immunoSEQ multiplex PCR, the repertoire was profiled, and TCRdb retains in-frame clones only, with some absent. The sample holds tens of thousands of clones, 75% to 85% seen once. The sample comes from a study of blood T cell repertoires in COVID-19. About the research overall: Nucleic acid was either cDNA or gDNA, and it came from T cells, B-cell-depleted T cells, or PBMCs.

Seattle cases were enrolled at active infection and followed longitudinally. CDR1 and CDR2 (germline): MGHRA, YSYEKL. CDR3 length equals 15 residues. V was pared by 3 bases and J by 8 bases, with 7 bases of the junction left unmatched. The chain is built from TRBV4-1 and TRBJ1-4; 9 nucleotides align to TRBD1. This receptor was taken from a man aged 50 or older with COVID-19, enrolled during active disease. The sequenced material came from peripheral blood. This CDR3 is CASSHWTGAEEKLFF. CDR3 nucleotides: TGCGCCAGCAGCCACTGGACAGGGGCGGAGGAAAAACTGTTTTTT.